The clone carrying this T cell receptor beta chain turned up a few times. What it recognizes is unknown. As for time point: patch test 3, about 24 weeks after DPC sensitization. This sample's treatment: therapeutic diphenylcyclopropenone sensitization with weekly scalp DPC. This entry comes from a study of human T cells and chemical hapten exposure. At the level of the study: The study lasted 20 to 25 weeks, and patients were dosed weekly with diphenylcyclopropenone on the scalp throughout. The study, taken as a whole, reports: High-frequency TCRs, those above 1 in 1000, stayed the same after DPC sensitization.

TCRdb re-derived calls from the RACE reads in MiXCR, one entry per CDR3 protein. Here the sample spans about 90,000 distinct CDR3 sequences, roughly a tenth being singletons. The germline CDR1 and CDR2 sequences are MDHEN and SYDVKM. This CDR3 has 11 residues. V lost 6 bases and J lost 6, with 9 bases in between. Specimen: whole blood, collected in connection with sensitization to the hapten diphenylcyclopropenone (DPC). The source of this sequence is a woman aged 25 to 39 with alopecia areata. Some clones in this sample may be carry-over from other donors' samples. The chain combines TRBV28 with TRBJ2-7; D unclear. CDR3 nucleotides: TGTGCCAGCAGCAGCCCAGCCGAGCAGTACTTC. Translated, it gives CASSSPAEQYF.